This T cell receptor (beta chain) was sequenced during a study of blood T cell repertoires in COVID-19. This table comes from immunoSEQ multiplex PCR, and its TCRdb copy is limited to in-frame clones, with some not included. The sample lists 100,000 to 130,000 clones, 65% to 80% occurring once. The CDR3 covers 16 residues. CDR1 and CDR2 (germline): SGHTA, FQGTGA. Trimming left V 5 bases short and J 6 bases short, with 20 bases between. This clone was counted between two and nine times. Sequenced input: peripheral blood. The source of this sequence is a woman between 40 and 50 years old with acute or convalescent COVID-19. The rearrangement uses TRBV7-3 and TRBJ1-5; tentatively, D is TRBD1 (5 bases). This chain's CDR3 is CASSPFLRQGCQPQHF. The CDR3 region has the DNA TGTGCCAGCAGCCCATTCCTTCGGCAGGGATGTCAGCCCCAGCATTTT.